These T cell receptor beta chains were read from a single sample in a study of T cells after somatic rescue of genetic block. The method was immunoSEQ multiplex PCR; TCRdb's version includes in-frame clones alone and lacks a portion of them. The repertoire includes fewer than 150,000 clones, about 93% of them detected once, and about 1.5% sits in the top ten. Material for sequencing was peripheral blood mononuclear cells (PBMCs). These receptors were taken from a woman aged 18-29 years. CDR3s include the opening cysteine and the closing phenylalanine or tryptophan. Clone size is stated in some rows and not others, as once, few, many or a class when expanded.

v_call: TRBV19
j_call: TRBJ1-1
clone_size: few
cdr3_aa: CASSIDREGQGNTEAFF

v_call: TRBV10-3
j_call: TRBJ2-5
clone_size: NA
cdr3_aa: CAISPGQAQETQYF

v_call: TRBV11-1
j_call: TRBJ1-1
clone_size: NA
cdr3_aa: CASSRLLDEAFF

v_call: TRBV2
j_call: TRBJ1-1
clone_size: NA
cdr3_aa: CASTGPGNTEAFF

v_call: TRBV4-2
j_call: TRBJ1-1
clone_size: NA
cdr3_aa: CASSQVGRNTEAFF

v_call: TRBV5-5
j_call: TRBJ1-2
clone_size: few
cdr3_aa: CASSPTTGDYTF

v_call: TRBV5-1
j_call: TRBJ1-6
clone_size: NA
cdr3_aa: CASSLGDRDSPLHF

v_call: TRBV2
j_call: TRBJ2-2
clone_size: few
cdr3_aa: CASSALNTGELFF

v_call: TRBV6-6
j_call: TRBJ1-1
clone_size: NA
cdr3_aa: CASSYRPGSWKGEAFF

v_call: TRBV25-1
j_call: TRBJ1-1
clone_size: NA
cdr3_aa: CASYADGLNTEAFF

v_call: TRBV5-8
j_call: TRBJ1-1
clone_size: NA
cdr3_aa: CASSLNGGPLNTEAFF

v_call: TRBV28
j_call: TRBJ1-2
clone_size: NA
cdr3_aa: CASSLMAAYGYTF

v_call: TRBV30
j_call: TRBJ1-5
clone_size: NA
cdr3_aa: CAWSPPGSGYSNQPQHF

v_call: TRBV28
j_call: TRBJ2-7
clone_size: NA
cdr3_aa: CASSPGTGGFEQYF

v_call: TRBV30
j_call: TRBJ1-2
clone_size: NA
cdr3_aa: CAWSVLESYGYTF

v_call: TRBV30
j_call: TRBJ2-7
clone_size: NA
cdr3_aa: CAWGSKDAGSYEQYF